Listed below are T cell receptor beta chains from one sample, sequenced in a study of cytomegalovirus exposure and HLA in healthy donors. The assay was immunoSEQ multiplex PCR, and TCRdb's table has in-frame clones only and misses some. The sample includes under 200,000 clones, about three quarters of them seen just once. Input material: PBMCs. The receptors were sampled from a man between 40 and 49 years old in good health and CMV-seronegative. Both conserved end residues are part of each CDR3. A D gene is named only where the DNA matches it firmly. Size values are once, few and many counts, or a class for expanded clones, and some rows have none.

cdr3_aa,cdr3_nt,d_call,cdr3_length,v_call,clone_size,j_call
CASSLAAGIQETQYF,TGTGCCAGCAGCTTAGCGGCGGGGATCCAAGAGACCCAGTACTTC,.,15,TRBV7-9,.,TRBJ2-5
CASSLDSGGSSYNEQFF,TGTGCCAGCAGCTTAGATAGCGGAGGAAGCTCCTACAATGAGCAGTTCTTC,.,17,TRBV7-2,.,TRBJ2-1
CASSLGGEVGHEQYF,TGCGCCAGCAGCTTGGGGGGGGAGGTTGGCCACGAGCAGTACTTC,.,15,TRBV5-1,.,TRBJ2-7
CASSPTSNEQFF,TGTGCCAGCAGCCCGACTTCTAATGAGCAGTTCTTC,.,12,TRBV7-9,few,TRBJ2-1
CASSLGDFSYEQYF,TGTGCCAGCAGCTTGGGGGACTTCTCCTACGAGCAGTACTTC,.,14,TRBV11-3,.,TRBJ2-7
CSVEGWENNEQFF,TGCAGCGTTGAAGGCTGGGAGAACAATGAGCAGTTCTTC,.,13,TRBV29-1,.,TRBJ2-1
CASIAGTGGQETQYF,TGTGCCAGCATTGCCGGGACAGGGGGCCAAGAGACCCAGTACTTC,TRBD1,15,TRBV2,.,TRBJ2-5
CSVAKRNTEAFF,TGCAGCGTTGCCAAGCGGAACACTGAAGCTTTCTTT,.,12,TRBV29-1,few,TRBJ1-1
CASSPRRAQGATEAFF,TGTGCCAGCTCACCAAGGAGAGCCCAGGGGGCAACTGAAGCTTTCTTT,TRBD1,16,TRBV18,.,TRBJ1-1
CAAKPGLAGGPSYEQYF,TGTGCCGCAAAACCGGGACTAGCGGGAGGACCTTCCTACGAGCAGTACTTC,TRBD2,17,TRBV30,.,TRBJ2-7
CATSTGQGDQPQHF,TGTGCCACCAGCACGGGACAGGGGGATCAGCCCCAGCATTTT,TRBD1,14,TRBV15,.,TRBJ1-5
CASTWTLRDNYYEQYF,TGTGCCAGCACCTGGACACTCCGGGACAACTACTACGAGCAGTACTTC,.,16,TRBV2,.,TRBJ2-7
CASSKNDRILNTEAFF,TGTGCCAGCAGCAAAAACGACAGGATCTTGAACACTGAAGCTTTCTTT,.,16,TRBV21-1,.,TRBJ1-1
CAWRGGPSDTQYF,TGTGCCTGGCGGGGAGGGCCATCAGATACGCAGTATTTT,TRBD2,13,TRBV30,.,TRBJ2-3
CASGLGTGGLSPLHF,TGTGCTAGTGGTTTGGGGACAGGAGGGTTGTCACCCCTCCACTTT,TRBD1,15,TRBV12-5,.,TRBJ1-6
CSVEGLLNEQFF,TGCAGCGTTGAAGGGCTTCTCAATGAGCAGTTCTTC,.,12,TRBV29-1,.,TRBJ2-1
CASSGGGSAHGELFF,TGTGCCAGCAGTGGAGGGGGCAGCGCGCACGGGGAGCTGTTTTTT,TRBD1,15,TRBV6-1,once,TRBJ2-2
CASSWSIGLAINEQYF,TGTGCCAGCAGCTGGTCTATCGGACTAGCGATCAACGAGCAGTACTTC,TRBD2,16,TRBV5-4,.,TRBJ2-7
CASSAGERALEAFF,TGTGCCAGCAGCGCGGGAGAGAGGGCCCTTGAAGCTTTCTTT,.,14,TRBV5-4,once,TRBJ1-1
CASSSQLAWEQFF,TGCGCCAGCAGCTCCCAACTAGCGTGGGAGCAGTTCTTC,TRBD2,13,TRBV5-1,.,TRBJ2-1
CAWSPFERSPLHF,TGTGCCTGGAGTCCGTTTGAGAGATCACCCCTCCACTTT,.,13,TRBV30,.,TRBJ1-6
CASNDTGTGGRHEQFF,TGTGCCAGCAACGATACCGGGACAGGGGGCCGGCATGAGCAGTTCTTC,TRBD1,16,TRBV6-7,.,TRBJ2-1
CASSLEGSTDTQYF,TGCGCCAGCAGCTTGGAGGGGTCAACAGATACGCAGTATTTT,.,14,TRBV5-1,.,TRBJ2-3
CASRPGTGAEGYTF,TGCGCCAGCAGACCTGGGACAGGGGCTGAGGGCTACACCTTC,TRBD1,14,TRBV5-1,.,TRBJ1-2
CASSPGFTGVNTEAFF,TGTGCCAGCTCACCGGGATTTACAGGGGTGAACACTGAAGCTTTCTTT,TRBD1,16,TRBV18,once,TRBJ1-1
CATSVRPGQGVLSYEQYF,TGTGCCACCAGCGTCCGCCCGGGACAGGGGGTCTTATCCTACGAGCAGTACTTC,TRBD1,18,TRBV15,.,TRBJ2-7
CASSLRGAGDTQYF,TGCGCCAGCAGCTTGCGGGGGGCGGGTGATACGCAGTATTTT,.,14,TRBV5-1,.,TRBJ2-3
CASSLVGTALNTIYF,TGTGCCAGCAGCTTAGTAGGGACAGCGTTGAACACCATATATTTT,TRBD1,15,TRBV7-2,once,TRBJ1-3
CASTGGGDADTQYF,TGTGCCAGCACCGGCGGGGGGGATGCAGATACGCAGTATTTT,TRBD2,14,TRBV6-1,.,TRBJ2-3
CASKAYEGYTF,TGTGCCAGTAAAGCGTATGAGGGCTACACCTTC,.,11,TRBV19,.,TRBJ1-2
CATGPLTGGSNTGELFF,TGTGCCACCGGACCGCTGACAGGGGGCTCCAACACCGGGGAGCTGTTTTTT,TRBD1,17,TRBV13,.,TRBJ2-2
CASTGGSYEQYF,TGTGCCTCGACAGGGGGCTCCTACGAGCAGTACTTC,TRBD1,12,TRBV30,.,TRBJ2-7
CASYLGGAYLGNTEAFF,TGTGCCAGTTATCTAGGGGGGGCATATCTCGGGAACACTGAAGCTTTCTTT,.,17,TRBV27,few,TRBJ1-1
CASSLVQGAPTEAFF,TGCGCCAGCAGCTTGGTTCAGGGGGCCCCCACTGAAGCTTTCTTT,TRBD1,15,TRBV5-1,few,TRBJ1-1
CASSSTGQGAYEQYF,TGTGCCAGCAGCTCGACGGGACAGGGGGCCTACGAGCAGTACTTC,TRBD1,15,TRBV5-6,few,TRBJ2-7
CASSLVPRGYTDTQYF,TGTGCCAGCAGCTTAGTCCCCAGGGGATACACAGATACGCAGTATTTT,.,16,TRBV7-2,.,TRBJ2-3
CASGGLAGVDNEQFF,TGTGCCAGCGGGGGACTAGCGGGAGTCGACAATGAGCAGTTCTTC,TRBD2,15,TRBV2,few,TRBJ2-1
CASSETRISGSPLHF,TGCGCCAGCAGTGAGACTCGAATCTCGGGGTCACCCCTCCACTTT,.,15,TRBV10-2,few,TRBJ1-6
CASTPTGGGNQPQHF,TGTGCCAGCACCCCAACAGGGGGCGGCAATCAGCCCCAGCATTTT,TRBD1,15,TRBV28,once,TRBJ1-5
CASSPVSGGLNEQFF,TGTGCCAGCTCACCGGTTAGCGGGGGGCTTAATGAGCAGTTCTTC,TRBD2,15,TRBV18,.,TRBJ2-1
CAISEGAFTEAFF,TGTGCCATCAGTGAGGGGGCATTTACTGAAGCTTTCTTT,.,13,TRBV10-3,.,TRBJ1-1
CASSPPDSGGQAFF,TGTGCCAGCTCACCACCGGATTCGGGGGGCCAAGCTTTCTTT,.,14,TRBV18,.,TRBJ1-1
CASSLGPSGRYSSYEQYF,TGTGCCAGCAGCTTAGGTCCTAGCGGGAGGTATAGCTCCTACGAGCAGTACTTC,TRBD2,18,TRBV7-2,.,TRBJ2-7
CAVYGGELFF,TGTGCCGTCTATGGCGGGGAGCTGTTTTTT,.,10,TRBV10-3,.,TRBJ2-2
CASSSQTGTNTGELFF,TGTGCCAGCAGCTCACAGACAGGGACGAACACCGGGGAGCTGTTTTTT,TRBD1,16,TRBV11-2,once,TRBJ2-2
CASSHGGGRDTGELFF,TGCGCCAGCAGCCACGGGGGGGGGCGGGACACCGGGGAGCTGTTTTTT,TRBD2,16,TRBV4-1,.,TRBJ2-2
CASSLEGTRSSGNTIYF,TGTGCCAGCAGCTTAGAAGGAACTCGGAGCTCTGGAAACACCATATATTTT,.,17,TRBV7-9,.,TRBJ1-3
CASSVRTSGRYNEQFF,TGTGCCAGCAGCGTCCGGACTAGCGGGAGGTACAATGAGCAGTTCTTC,TRBD2,16,TRBV11-3,.,TRBJ2-1
CASRGAQGLTNEKLFF,TGTGCCAGCCGGGGGGCCCAGGGCTTAACTAATGAAAAACTGTTTTTT,.,16,TRBV2,.,TRBJ1-4
CASSFFSTGEGYTF,TGTGCCAGCAGTTTTTTCTCCACAGGGGAAGGCTACACCTTC,TRBD1,14,TRBV27,.,TRBJ1-2
CASSPRGQGNEKLFF,TGTGCCAGCAGTCCCCGAGGACAGGGGAATGAAAAACTGTTTTTT,TRBD1,15,TRBV28,.,TRBJ1-4